This T cell receptor (beta chain) originates from a study of blood T cell repertoires in COVID-19 (dated by TCRdb to between 2020 and 2021). Context from the whole study: Samples covering the acute and convalescent phases of COVID-19 were provided by collaborators in the United States, Italy and Spain. The material from the prospective study consisted of cDNA or gDNA derived from T cells, B-cell-depleted T cells, or PBMCs. Subjects who had been exposed to COVID-19, were actively infected with it, or had recovered from it provided the deeply sampled blood TCRbeta repertoires that made up the dataset. A freely available public database, intended as a resource for researchers studying the immune response to SARS-CoV-2, is where the repertoires were released. Samples were obtained from the ongoing ImmuneRACE study (first 160 participants) and from approximately 1,200 subjects provided by 6 global collaborators. Nearly every sample came with metadata listing a de-identified subject ID, COVID-19 status, age in years and sex. Where HLA class I and class II types were available, the types were taken from metadata supplied by the sample provider, not from assay-based typing.

About this clone: What this receptor recognizes is not known. No much larger clone exists at a distance of one base, and base qualities are not known.

Broad study findings and their caveats: Clinical and demographic metadata were provided uncurated, with the amount varying by source and participant.

Unmatched junction bases come to 17, with V trimmed by 3 bases and J by 7 bases. The CDR3 numbers 18 residues from cysteine through phenylalanine. Of the read, only the CDR3 DNA is kept; its 54 bases are in frame from base 1. The germline V gene yields MDHEN for CDR1 and SYDVKM for CDR2. Another Seattle source contributed samples from volunteer blood donors who had recovered from COVID-19. The collaborating institutions used their own protocols to collect whole blood in K2EDTA tubes. For TCRbeta analysis, collaborators shipped samples in one of three forms: frozen whole blood, isolated PBMCs, or DNA extracted from either of those sample types. The immunoSEQ Assay, a bias-controlled multiplex PCR, was used to amplify TCRbeta CDR3 regions from genomic DNA. As for the authors' bioinformatics: The number of nucleated cells in each sample was estimated from the amplification of reference gene primers within the assay. To quantify the absolute abundance of each unique TCRbeta CDR3 rearrangement, sequence reads were collapsed and filtered. For each sample, productive Simpson clonality was calculated by taking the square root of Simpson's diversity index across productive rearrangements. Imported from immuneACCESS, the table was reduced by TCRdb to in-frame sequences with V and J called. These copies leave out some clones; in studies compared against another copy, an unresolved V gene accounts for under half, and the cause of the remainder is not known. D and trimming come from the DNA, and the V and J calls and clone size come from that table. For this sample there are 200,000 or so clones; 65% to 90% appear just once. Clones ranked in the top ten supply 2% to 2.5% of the sample.

The clonotype was recovered from a man aged 35 to 55 who had recovered from COVID-19. Sequencing used peripheral blood. The chain uses TRBV28 and TRBJ1-5; 8 junctional bases match TRBD1. At the DNA level, the sequence is TGTGCCAGCAGTTTTGCCCGAACCCGCCAGGGGGCGAGGCAGCCCCAGCATTTT. This yields the protein CASSFARTRQGARQPQHF.